These T cell receptor beta chains were read from a single sample in a study of CD8 T cells in ankylosing spondylitis. TCRdb called the 5' RACE reads again in MiXCR, with one record for every CDR3 protein. The sample holds more than 650,000 distinct CDR3 sequences; about 10% are singletons and the top ten take 0.51%. The specimen sequenced was blood, either unsorted or a sorted T cell fraction (not recorded which). Every receptor here comes from a male donor with ankylosing spondylitis. CDR3s include the opening cysteine and the closing phenylalanine or tryptophan.

len | j_gene | v_gene | CDR3aa
17 | TRBJ2-1 | TRBV3-1 | CASSPTMDRASYNEQFF
16 | TRBJ2-7 | TRBV4-3 | CASSRFWRGDSYEQYF
17 | TRBJ1-2 | TRBV4-1 | CASSQPGTGRLVDGYTF
12 | TRBJ1-2 | TRBV7-2 | CASSSDPDGYTF
15 | TRBJ2-7 | TRBV20-1 | CSHKSAGDVSYEQYF
14 | TRBJ2-5 | TRBV18 | CASSPPSGVETQYF
13 | TRBJ1-6 | TRBV7-9 | CASSLDGISPLHF
14 | TRBJ1-6 | TRBV12-3/TRBV12-4 | CASSADRGNSPLHF
15 | TRBJ1-1 | TRBV6-1 | CASSGTSGRVTEAFF
18 | TRBJ2-2 | TRBV20-1 | CSARFWTGDLANTGELFF
14 | TRBJ2-3 | TRBV7-2 | CTSGVRGPTDTQYF
12 | TRBJ2-1 | TRBV7-9 | CASTPVRGEQFF
16 | TRBJ1-5 | TRBV20-1 | CSARVQGPLSNQPQHF
12 | TRBJ2-1 | TRBV20-1 | CSARRGQGAEFF
14 | TRBJ2-7 | TRBV7-2 | CASGPLPSSYEQYF